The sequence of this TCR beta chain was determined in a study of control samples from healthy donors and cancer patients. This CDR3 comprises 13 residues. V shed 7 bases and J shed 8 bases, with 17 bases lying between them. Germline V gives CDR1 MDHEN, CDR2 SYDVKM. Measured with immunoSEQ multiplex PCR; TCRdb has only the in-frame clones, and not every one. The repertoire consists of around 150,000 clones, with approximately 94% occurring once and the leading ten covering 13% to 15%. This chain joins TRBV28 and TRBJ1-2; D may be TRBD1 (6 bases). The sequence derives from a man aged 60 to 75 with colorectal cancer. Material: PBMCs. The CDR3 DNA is TGTGCCAGCACCGCGGACAGCCTGGAGGGCTACACCTTC. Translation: CASTADSLEGYTF.